Listed here is a single T cell receptor beta chain. Its antigen is still unknown. These donors were members of the roughly 120-subject validation cohort, a group separate from the roughly 700-subject first cohort. The CDR3 is 15 residues long. Germline assignment: CDR1 SGHVS and CDR2 FNYEAQ. J gave up 10 bases and V 5 bases, and 9 bases lay outside the gene matches. Data came from immunoSEQ multiplex PCR; TCRdb stores just in-frame clones and leaves some out. The repertoire holds 82,000 or so clones, with 85% to 95% as singletons. This specimen belongs to a study of cytomegalovirus exposure and HLA in healthy donors. Study-wide points: The authors listed 150 to 200 TCR beta chains as cytomegalovirus-associated. Cytomegalovirus status, reportedly, was diagnosed with high specificity and sensitivity by the classifier.

The chain employs TRBV7-6 and TRBJ2-1, with TRBD2 matching over 12 bases. Specimen: PBMCs. The TCR sequence derives from a woman younger than 35 in good health and CMV-seronegative. The CDR3 sequence is CASSTRLAGVGEQFF. The CDR3 DNA follows: TGTGCCAGCAGCACTAGACTAGCGGGAGTAGGGGAGCAGTTCTTC. Looking up the rest from reference TRBV7-6 and TRBJ2-1 gives the full variable domain: GAGVSQSPRYKVTKRGQDVALRCDPISGHVSLYWYRQALGQGPEFLTYFNYEAQQDKSGLPNDRFSAERPEGSISTLTIQRTEQRDSAMYRCASSTRLAGVGEQFFGPGTRLTVL.